This TCR beta chain was sequenced for a study of T cells expressing NK-cell markers. Study context: It was sorted CD3+CD56+NKG2C+, CD3+CD56+NKG2C- and CD3+CD56-NKG2C+ T cells that supplied the TCR beta repertoires. Notes on the study in general: These clonotypes also led the CD3+CD56-NKG2C+ fraction in a few donors. Each of six donors carried dominant NKG2C+ clonotypes accounting for about 1.0-7.0% of CD8+ T cells. Evidence did not settle whether expanded NKG2C+ T cell clones targeted HCMV.

The germline gives CDR1 DFQATT, CDR2 SNEGSKA (reference sequence). The CDR3 spans 13 residues. Comment on this clonotype: The antigen is not known.

Reprocessing the 5' RACE reads, TCRdb reports a single entry for every CDR3 protein and omits DNA. This sample's clone table lists 400,000 to 550,000 distinct CDR3 sequences. The sequence derives from a woman between 18 and 69 years old in good health. Sequenced: blood T cells: a sorted CD56 or NKG2C T cell subset, CD4+ or CD8+ T cells, or bulk PBMC T cells (not recorded which). The chain employs TRBV20-1 and TRBJ2-3. The CDR3 is CSAGPTSTDTQYF.